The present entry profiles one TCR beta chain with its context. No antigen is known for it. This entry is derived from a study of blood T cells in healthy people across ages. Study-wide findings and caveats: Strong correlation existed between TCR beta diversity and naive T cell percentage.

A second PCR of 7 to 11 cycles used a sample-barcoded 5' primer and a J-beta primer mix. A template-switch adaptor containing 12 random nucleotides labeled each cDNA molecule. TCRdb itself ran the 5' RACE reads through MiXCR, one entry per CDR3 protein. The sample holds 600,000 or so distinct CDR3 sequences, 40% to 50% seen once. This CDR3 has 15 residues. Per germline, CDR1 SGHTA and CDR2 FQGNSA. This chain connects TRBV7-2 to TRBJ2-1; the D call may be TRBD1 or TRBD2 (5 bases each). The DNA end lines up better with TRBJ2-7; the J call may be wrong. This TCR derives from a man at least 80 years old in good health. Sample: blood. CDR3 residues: CASRTGTLAYNEQYF. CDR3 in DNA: TGTGCCAGCAGGACTGGGACGCTGGCCTACAATGAGCAGTACTTC.